This paragraph covers one T cell receptor (beta chain) sequence. This specimen comes from a study of early stage breast cancer tumors. Turning to the study itself: About 70% of the 16 invasive tumors were ER+, PR+ and HER2-.

The protocol was immunoSEQ multiplex PCR, while the TCRdb copy is restricted to in-frame clones and leaves out a portion. The sample lists over 5,000 clones; roughly three quarters were seen once. V was shortened by 2 bases and J by 6 bases, with 14 bases between the two germline ends. Germline values: CDR1 MNHNS, CDR2 SASEGT. The CDR3 is made up of 15 amino acids. This chain links TRBV6-1 with TRBJ2-1; the D is unclear. This receptor was taken from a person between 55 and 69 years old with breast cancer. Sequencing was done on a sample of breast tumor tissue. The DNA for the CDR3 is TGTGCCAGCAGTGAACTCAAAGGCAGACGCAATGAGCAGTTCTTC. Its translation is CASSELKGRRNEQFF.